Presented here are 18 T cell receptor beta chains from one specimen sequenced in a study of Ad26.COV2.S vaccination and SARS-CoV-2 variants. Method: immunoSEQ multiplex PCR; TCRdb's copy keeps in-frame clones and lacks some. The sample holds roughly 400,000 clones, approximately 91% seen once. Treatment: approximately 18 received Ad26.COV2.S at low or high dose, single or two shots; 5 received placebo; per-sample allocation not given. After the first vaccine or placebo injection, samples were drawn on day 63. This sample comprised peripheral blood, obtained in a trial of Ad26.COV2.S vaccine versus placebo. The receptors were sampled from a person aged 18 to 59 who received the Ad26.COV2.S COVID-19 vaccine or a placebo.

CDR3 DNA sequence: TGTGCCAGCAGCTCCGGACTAGCGGGAGGCACCGGGGAGCTGTTTTTT. Protein sequence: CASSSGLAGGTGELFF. V usage is TRBV7-9 and J usage is TRBJ2-2, with 14 nucleotides matching TRBD2. In germline, CDR1 is SEHNR, CDR2 FQNEAQ (reference sequence). V lost 4 bases to trimming and J lost 4 bases; unmatched junction nucleotides: 2. The length of the CDR3 is 16 residues.

The V and J genes are TRBV30 and TRBJ1-1; D unclear. Trimming removed 2 bases from V and 5 bases from J, with 15 bases in between. CDR1 GTSNPN and CDR2 SVGIG come from the germline V gene (reference sequence). The CDR3 is 14 residues long. CDR3 coding DNA: TGTGCCTGGAGTCACCTTGGCGTGGGGACTGAAGCTTTCTTT. Translated, it gives CAWSHLGVGTEAFF.

The gene calls are TRBV9 and TRBJ2-2; D uncertain. The CDR3 consists of 13 residues. V dropped 5 bases and J dropped 12 bases, with 17 bases sitting between them. Germline V CDR1 and CDR2: SGDLS, YYNGEE. CDR3 amino acids: CASRDLLGGQLFF. CDR3 DNA: TGTGCCAGCAGGGACCTCTTAGGCGGTCAGCTGTTTTTT.

The genes are TRBV5-1 and TRBJ2-3; unclear D gene. CDR1 is SGHRS and CDR2 is YFSETQ in the germline V gene. V lost 5 bases and J lost 6, with 13 bases in between. CDR3 length: 13 residues. Here the CDR3 DNA reads TGCGCCAGCAGTCGCGCCCCCCGGGATACGCAGTATTTT. It specifies CASSRAPRDTQYF.

The rearrangement joins TRBV5-1 to TRBJ2-5, with TRBD2 as a possible D gene (5 bases). The germline CDR1 and CDR2 sequences are SGHRS and YFSETQ. V was clipped by 2 bases and J by 12 bases, with 17 bases between them. This CDR3 spans 13 amino acids. The CDR3 DNA reads TGCGCCAGCAGCTTAAGGCCCCGGGAAACTGAGTACTTC. It is translated as CASSLRPRETEYF.

This clone was observed once. This same CDR3 is encoded by further DNA sequences in the sample. The V call is TRBV15, the J call TRBJ2-5; TRBD2 is a possible D gene (5 bases). V was shortened by 1 base and J by 5 bases, with 5 bases between the two germline ends. The germline V gene has CDR1 LNHNV and CDR2 YYDKDF (reference sequence). The CDR3 covers 12 residues. DNA for the CDR3: TGTGCCACCAGCAGAGGGGAGGAGACCCAGTACTTC. It translates to CATSRGEETQYF.

V is TRBV11-1 and J is TRBJ2-3; TRBD2 agrees at 9 bases. Germline V lookup: CDR1 SGHAT, CDR2 FQDESV (reference sequence). Unmatched junction bases numbered 7, after V lost 7 bases and J lost 5 bases. The CDR3 is made up of 14 amino acids. CDR3: CASNERGAGDTQYF. In DNA form, the CDR3 reads TGTGCCAGCAATGAGCGGGGGGCGGGAGATACGCAGTATTTT.

The chain has TRBV6-5 and TRBJ1-5; D unclear. The V end was cut by 0 bases, the J end by 3 bases, with 6 bases between. CDR3 length: 14 residues. Germline V lookup: CDR1 MNHEY, CDR2 SVGAGI. The CDR3 coding sequence is TGTGCCAGCAGTTACTCAGGGAACAATCAGCCCCAGCATTTT. Its protein product is CASSYSGNNQPQHF.

The CDR3 bases are TGTGCCAGCAGCCCCCTCCGCCGGGACGTCACGAATGAGCAGTTCTTC. The encoded protein is CASSPLRRDVTNEQFF. V gene TRBV11-3 combines with J gene TRBJ2-1; tentatively, D is TRBD1 or TRBD2 (5 bases each). This CDR3 is 16 amino acids long. V was trimmed by 5 bases and J by 7 bases, leaving 21 bases between them. Germline CDR1 is SGHNT and CDR2 is YENEEA.

This chain connects TRBV19 to TRBJ2-5; D may be TRBD2 (6 bases). Trimming left V 0 bases short and J 4 bases short, with 9 bases between. CDR1 and CDR2 (germline): LNHDA, SQIVND (reference sequence). This CDR3 has 14 residues. The CDR3 reads CASSIEGGIETQYF. The CDR3, as DNA: TGTGCCAGTAGTATAGAGGGCGGGATAGAGACCCAGTACTTC.

This chain's CDR3 is CASSPMSDNEQFF. The CDR3 region has the DNA TGTGCCAGCTCACCGATGAGTGACAATGAGCAGTTCTTC. J is TRBJ2-1 and V is TRBV18, with no clear D. Per germline, CDR1 KGHSH and CDR2 LQKENI. The CDR3 is 13 residues long. The V end lost 3 bases, the J end lost 5 bases, and 8 bases lay between the germline ends.

The chain carries TRBV6-2 or TRBV6-3 and TRBJ2-7; D is possibly TRBD2 (6 bases). Germline V gene sequence: CDR1 MNHEY, CDR2 SVGEGT. The V end lost 4 bases, the J end lost 5 bases, and 21 bases lay between the germline ends. The CDR3 consists of 16 residues. The CDR3 region has the DNA TGTGCCAGCAGTTTCGGATACGGAGGGCCCGCCCACGAGCAGTACTTC. It is translated as CASSFGYGGPAHEQYF.

V is TRBV11-3 and J is TRBJ2-4; 8 nucleotides line up with TRBD2. Germline trimming cut 3 bases from V and 3 bases from J; bases unmatched to any gene: 4. Germline values: CDR1 SGHNT, CDR2 YENEEA. This CDR3 contains 15 residues. The CDR3 DNA reads as TGTGCCAGCAGCTTTCGCCGGGGGGGCAAAAACATTCAGTACTTC. Translated: CASSFRRGGKNIQYF.

DNA of the CDR3: TGTGCCAGCTCACTACAGGGACAGATTTCCTACGAGCAGTACTTC. Protein sequence: CASSLQGQISYEQYF. The chain couples TRBV18 to TRBJ2-7; 7 bases align to TRBD1. Germline V lookup: CDR1 KGHSH, CDR2 LQKENI. Germline trimming cut 4 bases from V and 1 base from J; bases unmatched to any gene: 7. The CDR3 spans 15 residues.

Remarks on this clone: The same CDR3 can be traced to other DNA sequences in this sample. V usage is TRBV2 and J usage is TRBJ1-5; D call uncertain. V was clipped by 2 bases and J by 4 bases, with 9 bases between them. The CDR3 length is 14 residues. Germline CDR1 reads SNHLY; CDR2 reads FYNNEI. CDR3 region: CASSESGRNQPQHF. The CDR3 region has the DNA TGTGCCAGCAGTGAATCGGGCCGAAATCAGCCCCAGCATTTT.

The chain combines TRBV2 with TRBJ2-7, with a weak D call TRBD2 (5 bases). Germline-derived CDR1 and CDR2 are SNHLY and FYNNEI. This CDR3 spans 12 amino acids. The V end was cut by 7 bases, the J end by 5 bases, with 12 bases between. The CDR3 DNA follows: TGTGCCAGCAAGAGGGAAGCCGACGAGCAGTACTTC. Residues: CASKREADEQYF.

CDR3 in amino acids: CASGLGLGNEQFF. CDR3 in DNA: TGTGCTAGTGGTTTGGGACTAGGAAATGAGCAGTTCTTC. The J gene is TRBJ2-1, the V gene TRBV12-5; a possible D gene is TRBD2 (6 bases). The CDR3 has 13 residues. V dropped 1 base and J dropped 7 bases, with 8 bases sitting between them. CDR1 and CDR2 (germline): LGHNT, FRNRAP.

V usage is TRBV9 and J usage is TRBJ2-1, with TRBD2 identical over 14 bases. This CDR3 has 19 amino acids. Germline V gene lookup returns CDR1 SGDLS and CDR2 YYNGEE. V gave up 0 bases and J gave up 3 bases; unmatched junction bases: 8. This chain's CDR3 is CASSVGLAGGPFGYNEQFF. In DNA form, the CDR3 reads TGTGCCAGCAGCGTAGGACTAGCGGGAGGGCCGTTCGGCTACAATGAGCAGTTCTTC.